The rows below give T cell receptor beta chains drawn from one sample of a study of blood T cell repertoires in COVID-19. Method: immunoSEQ multiplex PCR; TCRdb's copy keeps in-frame clones and lacks some. This sample yields 150,000 to 200,000 clones, of which around 86% are seen a single time; roughly 3% belongs to the top ten. Sequences were obtained from peripheral blood. The receptors stem from a man aged 65-85 years with acute or convalescent COVID-19. Each CDR3 is given with its conserved first and last residue. A D gene is named only where the DNA matches it firmly. Expanded clones get a size class; other rows say once, few or many, or leave the size out.

j_gene	v_gene	d_gene	abundance	CDR3nt	CDR3aa
TRBJ1-1	TRBV7-2	.	few	TGTGCCAGCAGTTCTACGAGGGACACTGAAGCTTTCTTT	CASSSTRDTEAFF
TRBJ1-5	TRBV2	.	.	TGTGCCACCAGCAGAATGCTTGGCAATCAGCCCCAGCATTTT	CATSRMLGNQPQHF
TRBJ2-2	TRBV5-1	.	.	TGCGCCAGCAGCTTGGCGGCGCGCGGCACCGGGGAGCTGTTTTTT	CASSLAARGTGELFF
TRBJ2-2	TRBV5-1	.	.	TGCGCCAGCAGCGGATCCGGGACACCTGGTACCGGGGAGCTGTTTTTT	CASSGSGTPGTGELFF
TRBJ1-6	TRBV4-2	.	.	TGTGCCAGCAGCCAAGATCAAGACAGTTCACCCCTCCACTTT	CASSQDQDSSPLHF
TRBJ2-3	TRBV10-1	TRBD2	.	TGCGCCAGCAGTGAGTCTTCAGCGGGGGGGCCTTATACGCAGTATTTT	CASSESSAGGPYTQYF
TRBJ2-3	TRBV10-3	TRBD2	.	TGTGCCATCAGTGAGTCATATGGGGCTAGCGGGAGGTTCCCCCCAGATACGCAGTATTTT	CAISESYGASGRFPPDTQYF
TRBJ2-2	TRBV5-1	TRBD2	.	TGCGCCAGCAGCCCGGGACTAGCGGTTTCGAACACCGGGGAGCTGTTTTTT	CASSPGLAVSNTGELFF
TRBJ2-2	TRBV6-5	.	.	TGTGCCAGCAAAAGGACAGAGAACACCGGGGAGCTGTTTTTT	CASKRTENTGELFF
TRBJ1-1	TRBV5-1	TRBD1	.	TGCGCCAGCAAGCCCCAGGGGGCTGGGACTGAAGCTTTCTTT	CASKPQGAGTEAFF
TRBJ1-1	TRBV7-9	.	.	TGTGCCAGCAGTCTAGAGGGAAACACTGAAGCTTTCTTT	CASSLEGNTEAFF
TRBJ2-7	TRBV5-6	TRBD2	once	TGTGCCAGCAGCTATTGGGTTTATGGGCCAGCGGGGTTCTCCTACGAGCAGTACTTC	CASSYWVYGPAGFSYEQYF
TRBJ2-1	TRBV7-9	.	.	TGTGCCAGCAGCTTCCCGCAGGGTTCATACAATGAGCAGTTCTTC	CASSFPQGSYNEQFF